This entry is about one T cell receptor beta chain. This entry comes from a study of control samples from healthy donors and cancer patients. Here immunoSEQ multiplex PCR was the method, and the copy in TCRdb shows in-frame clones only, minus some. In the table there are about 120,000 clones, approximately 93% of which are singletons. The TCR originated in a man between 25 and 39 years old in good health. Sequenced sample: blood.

CDR3 residues: CASSLDSPWANSPLHF. The CDR3 DNA reads TGTGCCAGCTCACTTGACAGCCCTTGGGCTAATTCACCCCTCCACTTT. This chain uses TRBV18 with TRBJ1-6, with D possibly being TRBD1 (5 bases). The CDR3 spans 16 residues. Germline CDR1 is KGHSH and CDR2 is LQKENI. Trimming stripped 4 bases from V and 6 bases from J, with 16 bases between.